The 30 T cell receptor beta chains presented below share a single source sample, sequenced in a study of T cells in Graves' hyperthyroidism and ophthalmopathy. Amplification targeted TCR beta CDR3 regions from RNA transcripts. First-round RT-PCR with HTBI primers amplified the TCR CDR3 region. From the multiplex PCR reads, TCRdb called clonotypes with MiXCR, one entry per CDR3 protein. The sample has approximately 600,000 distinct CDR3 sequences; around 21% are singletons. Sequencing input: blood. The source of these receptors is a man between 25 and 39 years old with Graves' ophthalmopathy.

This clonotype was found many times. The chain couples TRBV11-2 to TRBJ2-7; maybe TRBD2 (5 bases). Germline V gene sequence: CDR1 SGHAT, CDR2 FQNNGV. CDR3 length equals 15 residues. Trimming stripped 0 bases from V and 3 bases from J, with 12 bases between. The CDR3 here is CASSLERRPIYEQYF. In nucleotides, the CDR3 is TGTGCCAGCAGCTTAGAGCGGAGGCCGATCTACGAGCAGTACTTC.

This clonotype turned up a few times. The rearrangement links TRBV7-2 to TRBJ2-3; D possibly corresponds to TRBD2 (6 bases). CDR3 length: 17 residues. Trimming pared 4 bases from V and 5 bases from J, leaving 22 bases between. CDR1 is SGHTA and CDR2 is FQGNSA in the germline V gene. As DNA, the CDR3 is TGTGCCAGCAGCTCCCGGGGAACAACGGGAGCCAAAGATACGCAGTATTTT. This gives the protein CASSSRGTTGAKDTQYF.

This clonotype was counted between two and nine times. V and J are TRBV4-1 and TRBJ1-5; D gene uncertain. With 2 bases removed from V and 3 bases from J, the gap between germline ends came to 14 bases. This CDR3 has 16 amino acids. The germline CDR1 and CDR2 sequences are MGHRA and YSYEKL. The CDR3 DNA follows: TGCGCCAGCAGCCAATTCGGTACGAGGGACAATCAGCCCCAGCATTTT. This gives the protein CASSQFGTRDNQPQHF.

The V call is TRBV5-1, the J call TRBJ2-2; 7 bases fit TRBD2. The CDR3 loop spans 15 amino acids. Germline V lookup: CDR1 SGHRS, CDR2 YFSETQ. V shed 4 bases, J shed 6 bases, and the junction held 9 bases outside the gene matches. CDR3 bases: TGCGCCAGCAGCCCCCAGCAGGGAGGGGCCGGGGAGCTGTTTTTT. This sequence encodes CASSPQQGGAGELFF.

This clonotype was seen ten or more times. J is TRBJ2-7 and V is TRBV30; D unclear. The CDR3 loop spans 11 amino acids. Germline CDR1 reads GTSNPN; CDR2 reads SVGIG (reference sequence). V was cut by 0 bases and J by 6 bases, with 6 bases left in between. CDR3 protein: CAWSVRVEQYF. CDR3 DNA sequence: TGTGCCTGGAGTGTACGAGTCGAGCAGTACTTC.

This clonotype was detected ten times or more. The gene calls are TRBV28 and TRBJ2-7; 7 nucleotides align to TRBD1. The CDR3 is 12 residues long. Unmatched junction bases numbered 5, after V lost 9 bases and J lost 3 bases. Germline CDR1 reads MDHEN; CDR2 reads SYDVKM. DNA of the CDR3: TGTGCCAGTTGGGACAGCGACTACGAGCAGTACTTC. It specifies CASWDSDYEQYF. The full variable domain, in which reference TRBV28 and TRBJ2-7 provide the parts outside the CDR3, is DVKVTQSSRYLVKRTGEKVFLECVQDMDHENMFWYRQDPGLGLRLIYFSYDVKMKEKGDIPEGYSVSREKKERFSLILESASTNQTSMYLCASWDSDYEQYFGPGTRLTVT.

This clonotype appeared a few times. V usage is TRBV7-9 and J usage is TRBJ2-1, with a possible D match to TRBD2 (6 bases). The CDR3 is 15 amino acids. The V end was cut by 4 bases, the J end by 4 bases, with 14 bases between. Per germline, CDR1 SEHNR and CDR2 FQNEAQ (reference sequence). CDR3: CASSSRSGPYNEQFF. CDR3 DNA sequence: TGTGCCAGCAGCTCTCGCAGCGGGCCATACAATGAGCAGTTCTTC.

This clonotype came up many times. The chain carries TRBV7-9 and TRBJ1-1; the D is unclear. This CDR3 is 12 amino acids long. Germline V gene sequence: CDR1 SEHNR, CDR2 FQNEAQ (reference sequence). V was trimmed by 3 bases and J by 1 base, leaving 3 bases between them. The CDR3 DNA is TGTGCCAGCAGCTTCGAGAACACTGAAGCTTTCTTT. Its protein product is CASSFENTEAFF.

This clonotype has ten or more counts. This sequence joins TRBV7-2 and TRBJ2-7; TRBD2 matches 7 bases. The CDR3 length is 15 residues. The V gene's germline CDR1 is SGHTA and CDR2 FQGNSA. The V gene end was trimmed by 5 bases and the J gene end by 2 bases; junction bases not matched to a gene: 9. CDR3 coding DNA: TGTGCCAGCAGCCTCGGGGAGGGTTGGACCTACGAGCAGTACTTC. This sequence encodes CASSLGEGWTYEQYF.

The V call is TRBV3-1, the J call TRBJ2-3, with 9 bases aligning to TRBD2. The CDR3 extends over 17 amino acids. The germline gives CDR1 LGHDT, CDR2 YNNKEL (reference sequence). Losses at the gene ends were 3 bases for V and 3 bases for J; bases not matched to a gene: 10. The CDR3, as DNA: TGTGCCAGCAGCCAGGGGGCGGCTGGACTAGCGACAGATACGCAGTATTTT. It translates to CASSQGAAGLATDTQYF.

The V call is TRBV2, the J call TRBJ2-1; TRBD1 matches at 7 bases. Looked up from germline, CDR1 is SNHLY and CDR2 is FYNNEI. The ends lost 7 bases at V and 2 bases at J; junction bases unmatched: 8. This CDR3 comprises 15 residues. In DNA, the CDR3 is TGTGCCAGCATAGAGGCAGGGGGTACCTACAATGAGCAGTTCTTC. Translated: CASIEAGGTYNEQFF. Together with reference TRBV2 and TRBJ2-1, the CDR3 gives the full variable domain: EPEVTQTPSHQVTQMGQEVILRCVPISNHLYFYWYRQILGQKVEFLVSFYNNEISEKSEIFDDQFSVERPDGSNFTLKIRSTKLEDSAMYFCASIEAGGTYNEQFFGPGTRLTVL.

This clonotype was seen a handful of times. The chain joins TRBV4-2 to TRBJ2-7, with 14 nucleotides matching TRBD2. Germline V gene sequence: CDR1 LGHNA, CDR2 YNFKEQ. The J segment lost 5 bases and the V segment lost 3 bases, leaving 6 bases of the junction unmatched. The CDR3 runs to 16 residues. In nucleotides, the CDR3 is TGTGCCAGCAGCCAGGGGACTAGCGGGAGAGGGAACGAGCAGTACTTC. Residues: CASSQGTSGRGNEQYF.

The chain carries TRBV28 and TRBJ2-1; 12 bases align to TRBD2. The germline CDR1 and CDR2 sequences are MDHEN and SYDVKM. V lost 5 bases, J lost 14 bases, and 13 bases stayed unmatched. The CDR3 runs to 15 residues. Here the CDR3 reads CASSPPSGRAPGKFF. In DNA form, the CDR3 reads TGTGCCAGCAGTCCTCCTAGCGGGAGGGCCCCTGGAAAGTTCTTC.

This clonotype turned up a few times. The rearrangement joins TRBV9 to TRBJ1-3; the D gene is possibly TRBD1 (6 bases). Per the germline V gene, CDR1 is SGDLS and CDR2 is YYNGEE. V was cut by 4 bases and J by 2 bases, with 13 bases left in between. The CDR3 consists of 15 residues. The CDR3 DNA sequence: TGTGCCAGCAGCATCACAGGGTTAACTGGAAACACCATATATTTT. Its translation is CASSITGLTGNTIYF.

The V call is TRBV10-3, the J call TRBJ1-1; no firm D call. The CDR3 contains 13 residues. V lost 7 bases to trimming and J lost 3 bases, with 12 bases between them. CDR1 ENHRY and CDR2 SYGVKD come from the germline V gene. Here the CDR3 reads CAITMTLDTEAFF. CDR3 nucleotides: TGTGCCATCACCATGACACTGGACACTGAAGCTTTCTTT.

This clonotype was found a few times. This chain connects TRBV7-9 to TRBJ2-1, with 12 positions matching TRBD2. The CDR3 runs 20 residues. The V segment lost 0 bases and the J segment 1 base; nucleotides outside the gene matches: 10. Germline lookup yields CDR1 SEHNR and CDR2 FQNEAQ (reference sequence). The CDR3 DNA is TGTGCCAGCAGCTTAGCATCCCCGACTAGCGGGAGAAGATCCTACAATGAGCAGTTCTTC. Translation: CASSLASPTSGRRSYNEQFF.

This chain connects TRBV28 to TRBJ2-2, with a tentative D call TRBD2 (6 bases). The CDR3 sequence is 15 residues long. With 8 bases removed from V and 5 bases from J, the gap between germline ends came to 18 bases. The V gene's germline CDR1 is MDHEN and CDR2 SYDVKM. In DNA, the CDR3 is TGTGCCAGCCGGCCAGGTTGGGAGGAGACCGGGGAGCTGTTTTTT. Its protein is CASRPGWEETGELFF.

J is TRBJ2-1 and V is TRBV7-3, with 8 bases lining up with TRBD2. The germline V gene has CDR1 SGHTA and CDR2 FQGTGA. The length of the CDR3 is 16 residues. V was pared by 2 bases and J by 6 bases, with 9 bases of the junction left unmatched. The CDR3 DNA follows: TGTGCCAGCAGCTTACGCGGGACTAGAGGATTCAATGAGCAGTTCTTC. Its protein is CASSLRGTRGFNEQFF.

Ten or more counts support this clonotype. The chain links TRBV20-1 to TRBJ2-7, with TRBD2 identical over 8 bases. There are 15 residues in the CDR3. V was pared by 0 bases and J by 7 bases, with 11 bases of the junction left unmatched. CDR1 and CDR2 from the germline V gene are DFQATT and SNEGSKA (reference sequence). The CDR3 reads CSARDRTSLAGEQYF. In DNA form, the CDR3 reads TGCAGTGCTAGAGATAGGACTAGCCTTGCTGGGGAGCAGTACTTC.

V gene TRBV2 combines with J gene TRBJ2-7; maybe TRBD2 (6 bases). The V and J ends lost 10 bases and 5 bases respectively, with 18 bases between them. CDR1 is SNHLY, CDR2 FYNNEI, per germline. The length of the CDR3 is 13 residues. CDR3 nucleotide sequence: TGTGCCAACCTGGGACGGAGGGGTCACGAGCAGTACTTC. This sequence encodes CANLGRRGHEQYF.

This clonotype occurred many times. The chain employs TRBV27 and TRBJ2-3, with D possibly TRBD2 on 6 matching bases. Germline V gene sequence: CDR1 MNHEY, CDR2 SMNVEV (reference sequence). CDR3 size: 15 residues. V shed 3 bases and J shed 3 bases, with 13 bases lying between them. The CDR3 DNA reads TGTGCCAGCAGTTTTTCGGGGAGGAGGACAGATACGCAGTATTTT. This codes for CASSFSGRRTDTQYF.

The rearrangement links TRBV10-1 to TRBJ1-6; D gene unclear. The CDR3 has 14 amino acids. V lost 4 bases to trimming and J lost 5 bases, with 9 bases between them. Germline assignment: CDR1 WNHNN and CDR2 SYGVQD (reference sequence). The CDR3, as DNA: TGCGCCAGCAGTGCCCGGCCAGATAATTCACCCCTCCACTTT. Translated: CASSARPDNSPLHF.

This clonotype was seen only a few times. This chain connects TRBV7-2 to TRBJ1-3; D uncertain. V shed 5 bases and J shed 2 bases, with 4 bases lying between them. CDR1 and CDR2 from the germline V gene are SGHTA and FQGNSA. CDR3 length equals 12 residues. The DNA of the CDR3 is TGTGCCAGCAGCAAGGCTGGAAACACCATATATTTT. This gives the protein CASSKAGNTIYF. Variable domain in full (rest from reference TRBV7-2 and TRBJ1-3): GAGVSQSPSNKVTEKGKDVELRCDPISGHTALYWYRQSLGQGLEFLIYFQGNSAPDKSGLPSDRFSAERTGGSVSTLTIQRTQQEDSAVYLCASSKAGNTIYFGEGSWLTVV.

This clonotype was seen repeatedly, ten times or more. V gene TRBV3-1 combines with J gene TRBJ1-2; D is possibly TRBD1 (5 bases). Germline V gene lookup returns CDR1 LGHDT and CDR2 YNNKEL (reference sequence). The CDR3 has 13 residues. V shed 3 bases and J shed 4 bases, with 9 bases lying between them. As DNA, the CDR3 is TGTGCCAGCAGCCACGACAGAGGCTATGGCTACACCTTC. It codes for CASSHDRGYGYTF.

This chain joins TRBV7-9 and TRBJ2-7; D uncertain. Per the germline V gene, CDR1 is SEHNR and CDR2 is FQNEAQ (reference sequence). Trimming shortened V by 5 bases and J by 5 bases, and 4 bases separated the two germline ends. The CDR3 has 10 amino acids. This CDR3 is CASSGDEQYF. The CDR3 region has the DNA TGTGCCAGCAGCGGGGACGAGCAGTACTTC.

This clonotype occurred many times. CDR3 loop: CASSPGRADTQYF. CDR3 coding DNA: TGTGCCAGCAGTCCAGGGAGGGCAGATACGCAGTATTTT. This chain connects TRBV6-2 or TRBV6-3 to TRBJ2-3; TRBD2 agrees at 7 bases. Unmatched junction bases numbered 3, after V lost 5 bases and J lost 4 bases. CDR1 and CDR2 from the germline V gene are MNHEY and SVGEGT. The CDR3 runs to 13 residues.

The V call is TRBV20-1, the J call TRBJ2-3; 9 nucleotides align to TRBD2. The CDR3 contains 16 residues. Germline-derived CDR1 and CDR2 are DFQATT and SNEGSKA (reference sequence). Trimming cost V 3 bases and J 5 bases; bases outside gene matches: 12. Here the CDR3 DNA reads TGCAGTGCTAGTGGTTCTAGCGGGGCCGGGCAAGATACGCAGTATTTT. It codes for CSASGSSGAGQDTQYF.

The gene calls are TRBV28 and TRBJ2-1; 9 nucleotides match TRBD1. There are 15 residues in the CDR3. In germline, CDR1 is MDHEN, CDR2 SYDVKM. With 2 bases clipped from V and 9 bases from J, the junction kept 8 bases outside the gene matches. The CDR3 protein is CASSLVQGAFSEQFF. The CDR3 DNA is TGTGCCAGCAGTTTAGTACAGGGGGCGTTTAGTGAGCAGTTCTTC.

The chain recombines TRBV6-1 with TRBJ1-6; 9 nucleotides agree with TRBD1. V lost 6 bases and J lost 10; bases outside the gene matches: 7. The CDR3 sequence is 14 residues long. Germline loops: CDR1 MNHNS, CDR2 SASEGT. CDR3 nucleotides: TGTGCCAGCAGAGGACAGGGGATAGGGTCACCCCTCCACTTT. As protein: CASRGQGIGSPLHF.

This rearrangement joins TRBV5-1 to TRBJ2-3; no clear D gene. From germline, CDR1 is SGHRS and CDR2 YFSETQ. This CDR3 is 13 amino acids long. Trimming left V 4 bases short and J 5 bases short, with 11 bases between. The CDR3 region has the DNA TGCGCCAGCAGCCCTTTAGGCCAAGATACGCAGTATTTT. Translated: CASSPLGQDTQYF.